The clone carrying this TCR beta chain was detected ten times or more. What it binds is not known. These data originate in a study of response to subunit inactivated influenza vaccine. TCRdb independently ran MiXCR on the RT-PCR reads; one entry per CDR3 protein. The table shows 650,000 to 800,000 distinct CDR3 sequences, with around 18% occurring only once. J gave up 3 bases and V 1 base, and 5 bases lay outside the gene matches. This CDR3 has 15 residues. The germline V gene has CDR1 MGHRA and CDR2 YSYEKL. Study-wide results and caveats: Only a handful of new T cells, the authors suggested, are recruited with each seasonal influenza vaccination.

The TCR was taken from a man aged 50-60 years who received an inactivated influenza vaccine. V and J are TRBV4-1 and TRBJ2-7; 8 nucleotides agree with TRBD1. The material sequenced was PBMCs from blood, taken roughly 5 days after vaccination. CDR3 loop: CASSQGGTGFYEQYF. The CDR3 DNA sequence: TGCGCCAGCAGCCAAGGAGGGACAGGATTCTACGAGCAGTACTTC.